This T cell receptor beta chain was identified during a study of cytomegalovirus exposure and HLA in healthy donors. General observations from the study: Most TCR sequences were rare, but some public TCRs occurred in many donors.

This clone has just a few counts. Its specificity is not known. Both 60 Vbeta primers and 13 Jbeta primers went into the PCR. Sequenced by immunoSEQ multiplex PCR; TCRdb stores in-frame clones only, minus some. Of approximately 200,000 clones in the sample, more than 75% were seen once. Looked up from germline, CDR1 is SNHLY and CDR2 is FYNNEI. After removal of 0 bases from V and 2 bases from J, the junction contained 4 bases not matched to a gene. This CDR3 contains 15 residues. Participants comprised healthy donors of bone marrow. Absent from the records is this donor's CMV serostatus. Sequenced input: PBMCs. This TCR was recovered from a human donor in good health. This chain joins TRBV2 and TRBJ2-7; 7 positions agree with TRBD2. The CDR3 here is CASSEAKGLAYEQYF. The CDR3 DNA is TGTGCCAGCAGTGAAGCGAAAGGACTAGCCTACGAGCAGTACTTC.